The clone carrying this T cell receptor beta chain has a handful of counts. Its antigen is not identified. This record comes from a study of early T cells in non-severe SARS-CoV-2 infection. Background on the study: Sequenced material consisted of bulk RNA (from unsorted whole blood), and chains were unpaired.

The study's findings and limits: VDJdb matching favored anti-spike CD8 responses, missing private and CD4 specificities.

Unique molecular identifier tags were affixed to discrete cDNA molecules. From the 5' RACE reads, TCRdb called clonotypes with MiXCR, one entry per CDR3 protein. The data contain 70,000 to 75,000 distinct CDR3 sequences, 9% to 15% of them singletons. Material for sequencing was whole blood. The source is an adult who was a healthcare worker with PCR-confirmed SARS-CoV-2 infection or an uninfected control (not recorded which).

Written as DNA, the CDR3 is TGTGCCAGCAGTTACCGCGGTAGCGTGGGCACCGGGGAGCTGTTTTTT. This encodes CASSYRGSVGTGELFF. This chain uses TRBV6-5 with TRBJ2-2; tentatively, D is TRBD2 (5 bases). V lost 2 bases to trimming and J lost 4 bases, with 14 bases between them. The CDR3 is made up of 16 amino acids. Germline V lookup: CDR1 MNHEY, CDR2 SVGAGI.